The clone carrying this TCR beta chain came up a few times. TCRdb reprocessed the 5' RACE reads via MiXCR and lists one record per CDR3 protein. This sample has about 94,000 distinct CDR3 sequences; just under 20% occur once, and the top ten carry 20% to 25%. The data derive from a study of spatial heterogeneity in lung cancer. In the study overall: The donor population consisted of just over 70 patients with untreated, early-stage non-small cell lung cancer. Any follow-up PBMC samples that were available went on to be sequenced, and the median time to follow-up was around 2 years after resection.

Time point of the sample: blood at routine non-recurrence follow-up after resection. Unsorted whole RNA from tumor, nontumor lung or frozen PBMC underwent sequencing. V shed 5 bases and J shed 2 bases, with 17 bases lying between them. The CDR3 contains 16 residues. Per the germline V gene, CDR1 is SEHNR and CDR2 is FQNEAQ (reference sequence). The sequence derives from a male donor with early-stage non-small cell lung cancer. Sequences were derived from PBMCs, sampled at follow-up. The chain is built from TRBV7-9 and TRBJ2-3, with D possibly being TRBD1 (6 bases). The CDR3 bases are TGTGCCAGCAGCCCCGGACAGACCGGCTTCACAGATACGCAGTATTTT. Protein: CASSPGQTGFTDTQYF.